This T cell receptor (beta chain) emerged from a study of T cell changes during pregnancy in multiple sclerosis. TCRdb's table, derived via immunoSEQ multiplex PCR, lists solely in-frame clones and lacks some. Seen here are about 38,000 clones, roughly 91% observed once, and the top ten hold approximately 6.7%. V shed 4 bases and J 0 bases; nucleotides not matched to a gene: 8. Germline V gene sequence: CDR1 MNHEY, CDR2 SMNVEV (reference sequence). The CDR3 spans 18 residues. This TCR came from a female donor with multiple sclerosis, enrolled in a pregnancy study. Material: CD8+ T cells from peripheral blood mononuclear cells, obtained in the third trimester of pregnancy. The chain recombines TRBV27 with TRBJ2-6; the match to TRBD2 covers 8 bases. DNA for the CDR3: TGTGCCAGCAGTTCCCCCCGGGGGGGCCACTCTGGGGCCAACGTCCTGACTTTC. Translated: CASSSPRGGHSGANVLTF.